Following are 5 T cell receptor beta chains from one sample sequenced in a study of HIV-infected patients and healthy controls (dated by TCRdb to 2013 to 2014). Since whole blood was used without any cell fractionation, the repertoire reflected all peripheral T cells in unsorted form. The method behind the library was 5' RACE. The instrument given in TCRdb is Illumina MiSeq. Roughly 510 ng RNA was reverse transcribed with SuperScript III using primers against the alpha and beta constant regions. Separate alpha and beta chain libraries were made by chain-specific third strand synthesis with multiplexing indices. TCRdb trimmed the raw reads at Q25, called clones with MiXCR and kept productive beta chains. Merged by CDR3 protein, the rows form single entries marked with the most common genes and DNA. The sample table records some 9,600 distinct CDR3 sequences; 7.3% of these occur just once. Roughly 40% of the sample belongs to the ten largest clones.

Sequences were derived from blood, sampled before antiretroviral therapy. These receptors originate from an adult with HIV infection.

This clonotype was recorded many times. This rearrangement joins TRBV7-3 to TRBJ2-3, with D hard to call. The CDR3 has 13 amino acids. The V and J ends lost 3 bases and 5 bases respectively, with 9 bases between them. Per the germline V gene, CDR1 is SGHTA and CDR2 is FQGTGA. This chain's CDR3 is CASSFPGQDTQYF. The CDR3 coding sequence is TGTGCCAGCAGCTTCCCGGGCCAAGATACGCAGTATTTT.

This chain uses TRBV6-5 with TRBJ2-2; D perhaps matches TRBD2 (6 bases). V was clipped by 11 bases and J by 4 bases, with 14 bases between them. This CDR3 comprises 13 residues. The germline gives CDR1 MNHEY, CDR2 SVGAGI. The CDR3 sequence is CAVGGLSTGELFF. DNA for the CDR3: TGTGCCGTTGGGGGGTTGAGCACCGGGGAGCTGTTTTTT.

Many counts were recorded for this clonotype. This chain connects TRBV12-3 or TRBV12-4 to TRBJ1-2; D is undetermined. V lost 3 bases and J lost 8, with 13 bases in between. The CDR3 has 13 amino acids. The CDR3 sequence: CASSFFPGRGYTF. The CDR3, as DNA: TGTGCCAGCAGTTTCTTTCCAGGAAGAGGCTACACCTTC.

This clonotype was observed at least ten times. The rearrangement joins TRBV7-3 to TRBJ2-2; 12 bases fit TRBD1. Per the germline V gene, CDR1 is SGHTA and CDR2 is FQGTGA. Losses at the gene ends were 2 bases for V and 3 bases for J; bases not matched to a gene: 19. This CDR3 comprises 22 residues. CDR3 coding DNA: TGTGCCAGCAGCTTAGACCGCGCGCCCGAGGGGACAGGGGGCGCATACACCGGGGAGCTGTTTTTT. Amino acid sequence: CASSLDRAPEGTGGAYTGELFF.

This clonotype was recorded at least ten times. The J gene is TRBJ2-5, the V gene TRBV14; perhaps TRBD1 as D (5 bases). The germline V gene has CDR1 SGHDN and CDR2 FVKESK. The ends were cut back, 1 base at V and 4 bases at J, with 13 bases in the middle. This CDR3 is built from 15 residues. CDR3 region: CASSQGVQVIETQYF. Written as DNA, the CDR3 is TGTGCCAGCAGCCAAGGTGTACAGGTCATAGAGACCCAGTACTTC.